Sequencing of this T cell receptor beta chain was carried out in a study of Graves' ophthalmopathy and Graves' hyperthyroidism. Study-level information: Hyperthyroidism was classified as stable if no ophthalmopathy occurred within 18 months of follow-up. Study-level points and caveats: Detected in blood as well were most expanded thyroid clonotypes with frequency above 0.001. In predicting ophthalmopathy progression, the model reached around 65% sensitivity and approximately 72% specificity. Discriminating ophthalmopathy from stable hyperthyroidism, a 13-signature model attained a sensitivity of about 90% and a specificity of just under 84%.

This clonotype occurred many times. Its antigen is unknown. V gave up 3 bases and J gave up 0 bases, with 14 bases separating them. This CDR3 has 16 residues. CDR1 is SGHVS and CDR2 is FQNEAQ in the germline V gene. The sequenced template was RNA, covering the TCR beta CDR3 region. The library came from an HTBI-primed first-round RT-PCR and a second-round multiplex PCR. MiXCR, run by TCRdb on the multiplex PCR reads, gives a single entry per CDR3 protein. The repertoire consists of more than 1,000,000 distinct CDR3 sequences, with 35% to 40% occurring once and the leading ten covering roughly 11%. The TCR was taken from an adult man with Graves' hyperthyroidism. This chain uses TRBV7-8 with TRBJ2-5, with D tentatively TRBD1 or TRBD2 (6 bases each). The sample comprised peripheral blood or thyroid tissue (not recorded which). The CDR3 DNA is TGTGCCAGCAGCTTGGCCCGGGGGCTATACCAAGAGACCCAGTACTTC. Amino acid sequence: CASSLARGLYQETQYF.